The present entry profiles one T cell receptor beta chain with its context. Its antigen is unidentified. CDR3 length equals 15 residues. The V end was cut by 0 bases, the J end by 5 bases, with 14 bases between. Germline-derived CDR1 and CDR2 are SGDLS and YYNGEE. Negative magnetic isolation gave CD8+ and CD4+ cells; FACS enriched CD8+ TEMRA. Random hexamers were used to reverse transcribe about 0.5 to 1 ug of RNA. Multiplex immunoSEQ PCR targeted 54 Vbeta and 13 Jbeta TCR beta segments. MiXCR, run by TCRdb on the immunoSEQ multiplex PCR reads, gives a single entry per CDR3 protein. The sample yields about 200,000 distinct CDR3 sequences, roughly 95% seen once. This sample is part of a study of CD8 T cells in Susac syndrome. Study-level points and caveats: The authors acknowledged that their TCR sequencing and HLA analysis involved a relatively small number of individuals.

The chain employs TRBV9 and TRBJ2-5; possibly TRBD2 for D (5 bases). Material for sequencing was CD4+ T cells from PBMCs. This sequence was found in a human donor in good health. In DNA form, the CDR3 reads TGTGCCAGCAGCGTAGGTCGGGGAAATGAGGAGACCCAGTACTTC. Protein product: CASSVGRGNEETQYF. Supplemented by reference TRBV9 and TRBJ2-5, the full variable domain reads DSGVTQTPKHLITATGQRVTLRCSPRSGDLSVYWYQQSLDQGLQFLIQYYNGEERAKGNILERFSAQQFPDLHSELNLSSLELGDSALYFCASSVGRGNEETQYFGPGTRLLVL.